This T cell receptor (beta chain) was profiled in a study of control samples from healthy donors and cancer patients. The data were produced by immunoSEQ multiplex PCR, yet TCRdb's version contains in-frame clones alone and is incomplete. This table holds under 65,000 clones, roughly 86% found once. Unmatched junction bases numbered 5, after V lost 6 bases and J lost 6 bases. CDR1 is LGHDT and CDR2 is YNNKEL in the germline V gene (reference sequence). This CDR3 has 13 residues. This receptor was taken from a woman in her fifties or sixties with lung cancer. Sequenced: PBMCs. This chain connects TRBV3-1 (or the pseudogene TRBV3-2) to TRBJ1-5; TRBD1 matches 7 bases. The CDR3 nucleotides are TGTGCCAGCAGTTATGACAGGGCTCAGCCCCAGCATTTT. Amino acids: CASSYDRAQPQHF.